This note documents a single TCR beta chain sequence. The sample is drawn from a study of shared clonotypes between healthy human individuals. TCRdb's copy holds only in-frame clones and misses some; the assay was immunoSEQ multiplex PCR. The sample lists about 2.4 million clones, over 85% occurring once. The CDR3 totals 14 residues. The V end lost 7 bases, the J end lost 0 bases, and 12 bases lay between the germline ends. CDR1 and CDR2 from the germline V gene are MDHEN and SYDVKM. This clonotype was obtained from a man aged 18 to 29 in good health. Some clones in this sample may be carry-over from other donors' samples. Input material: naive CD4+ T cells from PBMCs. Indicated subset: CD45RA+ positively selected. The chain links TRBV28 to TRBJ2-5; D not certain. Written as DNA, the CDR3 is TGTGCCAGCAATCGGCAGTCGTACCAAGAGACCCAGTACTTC. It yields the protein CASNRQSYQETQYF.